Described below is a single TCR beta chain sequence and its context. RNA amounts of roughly 0.45 to 1 ug underwent reverse transcription with random hexamers. TCRdb recomputed calls from the immunoSEQ multiplex PCR reads with MiXCR, one row per CDR3 protein. Of approximately 74,000 distinct CDR3 sequences listed, about 94% were seen once; the top ten hold about 0.99%. The data originate from a study of CD8 T cells in Susac syndrome. CDR1 is SGHDT, CDR2 YYEEEE, per germline. V was clipped by 4 bases and J by 0 bases; unmatched bases: 4. The length of the CDR3 is 16 residues. The chain links TRBV5-6 to TRBJ1-5, with 10 nucleotides matching TRBD1. What was sequenced was CD8+ T cells from PBMCs. The TCR comes from a human donor with Susac syndrome. The CDR3 coding sequence is TGTGCCAGCAGCCGCTGGGACAGGGGTAGCAATCAGCCCCAGCATTTT. This gives the protein CASSRWDRGSNQPQHF. Based on the CDR3 plus reference TRBV5-6 and TRBJ1-5, the full variable domain is DAGVTQSPTHLIKTRGQQVTLRCSPKSGHDTVSWYQQALGQGPQFIFQYYEEEERQRGNFPDRFSGHQFPNYSSELNVNALLLGDSALYLCASSRWDRGSNQPQHFGDGTRLSIL.